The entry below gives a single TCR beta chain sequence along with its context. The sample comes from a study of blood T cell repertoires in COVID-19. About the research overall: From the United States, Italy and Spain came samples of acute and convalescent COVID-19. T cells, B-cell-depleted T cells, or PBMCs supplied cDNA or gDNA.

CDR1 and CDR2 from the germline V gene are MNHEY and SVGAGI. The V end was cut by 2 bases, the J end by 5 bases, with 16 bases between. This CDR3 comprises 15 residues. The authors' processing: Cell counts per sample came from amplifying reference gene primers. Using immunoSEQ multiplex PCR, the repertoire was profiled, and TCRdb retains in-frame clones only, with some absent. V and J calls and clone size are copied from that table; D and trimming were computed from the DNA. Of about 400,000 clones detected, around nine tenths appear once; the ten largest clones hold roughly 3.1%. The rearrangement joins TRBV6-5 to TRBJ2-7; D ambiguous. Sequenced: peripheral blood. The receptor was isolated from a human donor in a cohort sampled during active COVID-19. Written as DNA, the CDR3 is TGTGCCAGCAGTTACAAGGCAGGATCTATTAACGAGCAGTACTTC. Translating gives CASSYKAGSINEQYF.